The rows below give T cell receptor beta chains drawn from one sample of a study of cytomegalovirus exposure and HLA in healthy donors. TCRdb's table, derived via immunoSEQ multiplex PCR, lists solely in-frame clones and lacks some. The table lists 100,000 to 120,000 clones, roughly 88% of them singletons. Sequencing input: PBMCs. The source is a woman aged 18-29 years in good health and CMV-seronegative. The CDR3 runs from the conserved cysteine through the conserved F or W. Fields, in order: V gene, J gene, CDR3 length, D gene, clone size, CDR3 protein, CDR3 DNA. D genes are given only for firm matches. Size tells how often a clone was seen (once, few, many) or the class of an expanded clone, and some rows leave it out.

>TRBV5-4|TRBJ2-3|16|TRBD2|.
CASSSGTSGNTDTQYF
TGTGCCAGCAGCTCCGGGACTAGCGGTAACACAGATACGCAGTATTTT
>TRBV10-3|TRBJ2-5|15|.|.
CAISEWGRAQETQYF
TGTGCCATCAGTGAGTGGGGCAGAGCCCAAGAGACCCAGTACTTC
>TRBV11-2|TRBJ2-3|16|TRBD2|.
CASSGSSGGARDTQYF
TGTGCCAGCAGCGGTTCTAGCGGGGGGGCGCGAGATACGCAGTATTTT
>TRBV7-9|TRBJ2-5|18|.|.
CASSSSGFRLTDEETQYF
TGTGCCAGCAGCTCCTCTGGGTTCCGGCTGACTGATGAAGAGACCCAGTACTTC
>TRBV19|TRBJ1-2|16|.|.
CASSHHLRQLNYGYTF
TGTGCCAGTAGCCATCACCTTCGACAACTGAACTATGGCTACACCTTC
>TRBV9|TRBJ2-2|18|.|once
CASSVRKGQGENTGELFF
TGTGCCAGCAGCGTACGAAAGGGACAAGGCGAGAACACCGGGGAGCTGTTTTTT
>TRBV27|TRBJ2-7|14|.|.
CASRRHRDAYEQYF
TGTGCCAGCAGAAGGCACAGAGATGCCTACGAGCAGTACTTC
>TRBV5-5|TRBJ2-3|14|.|.
CASFREGGTDTQYF
TGTGCCAGCTTCCGAGAAGGGGGCACAGATACGCAGTATTTT
>TRBV6-1|TRBJ2-4|14|TRBD1|.
CASSGQEGGVIQYF
TGTGCCAGCAGTGGGCAGGAAGGGGGCGTCATTCAGTACTTC
>TRBV5-1|TRBJ2-2|15|TRBD1|.
CASSLGTGDTGELFF
TGCGCCAGCAGCTTGGGAACAGGGGACACCGGGGAGCTGTTTTTT
>TRBV6-1|TRBJ1-6|17|.|.
CASSEVRTAWRSSPLHF
TGTGCCAGCAGTGAAGTTCGGACAGCATGGCGGAGTTCACCCCTCCACTTT
>TRBV11-2|TRBJ2-1|13|.|few
CASSLQGYNEQFF
TGTGCCAGCAGCTTGCAGGGCTACAATGAGCAGTTCTTC
>TRBV7-3|TRBJ1-1|14|.|.
CASSPSAGLTEAFF
TGTGCCAGCAGCCCCTCCGCAGGGCTCACTGAAGCTTTCTTT
>TRBV4-2|TRBJ1-1|17|TRBD1|.
CASSLHVQGAANTEAFF
TGTGCCAGCAGCCTTCACGTGCAGGGGGCTGCGAACACTGAAGCTTTCTTT
>TRBV2|TRBJ1-4|13|TRBD1|.
CATNRGQNEKLFF
TGTGCTACCAACAGGGGTCAAAATGAAAAACTGTTTTTT
>TRBV13|TRBJ1-6|17|TRBD1|.
CASSPGTGSSYNSPLHF
TGTGCCAGCAGCCCCGGGACAGGGAGCTCCTATAATTCACCCCTCCACTTT
>TRBV6-9|TRBJ1-2|13|.|.
CASSWEFYYGYTF
TGTGCCAGCAGTTGGGAGTTTTACTATGGCTACACCTTC
>TRBV6-5|TRBJ2-1|15|.|.
CASSLAPSSYNEQFF
TGTGCCAGCAGTCTCGCTCCGAGCTCCTACAATGAGCAGTTCTTC
>TRBV27|TRBJ2-2|12|.|.
CASSGLAKELFF
TGTGCCAGCAGCGGACTTGCTAAGGAGCTGTTTTTT
>TRBV4-2|TRBJ2-7|15|.|.
CASSQGGGSSYEQYF
TGTGCCAGCAGCCAGGGAGGAGGCAGCTCCTACGAGCAGTACTTC
>TRBV5-4|TRBJ2-1|15|TRBD2|.
CATHPRGESDDEQFF
TGTGCCACCCACCCGCGGGGGGAGTCCGACGATGAGCAGTTCTTC
>TRBV4-1|TRBJ1-1|15|TRBD1|.
CASSGQGAWGTEAFF
TGCGCCAGCAGCGGACAGGGGGCGTGGGGCACTGAAGCTTTCTTT
>TRBV6-6|TRBJ2-7|14|TRBD1|.
CASSPGQGGYEQYF
TGTGCCAGCAGTCCAGGACAGGGCGGGTACGAGCAGTACTTC
>TRBV5-1|TRBJ1-2|17|TRBD1|.
CASSPIYSGTGGEGYTF
TGCGCCAGCAGCCCAATTTACTCCGGGACAGGGGGCGAAGGCTACACCTTC
>TRBV2|TRBJ2-5|14|TRBD1|few
CASSGGGQGETQYF
TGTGCCAGCAGTGGAGGCGGACAGGGGGAGACCCAGTACTTC
>TRBV20-1|TRBJ1-2|11|.|.
CSTKGLHGYTF
TGCAGCACAAAAGGACTCCATGGCTACACCTTC
>TRBV5-6|TRBJ2-3|17|.|.
CASSYDYWGEGTDTQYF
TGTGCCAGCAGCTACGACTACTGGGGGGAGGGCACAGATACGCAGTATTTT
>TRBV19|TRBJ1-5|14|.|.
CASSIARRRRLQHF
TGTGCCAGTAGTATAGCTAGACGGCGAAGGCTCCAGCATTTT
>TRBV14|TRBJ2-4|17|TRBD1|.
CASSPLRDRFAKNIQYF
TGTGCCAGCAGCCCTCTCCGGGACAGGTTTGCAAAAAACATTCAGTACTTC
>TRBV14|TRBJ1-4|16|.|.
CASSQNLRGTNEKLFF
TGTGCCAGCAGCCAAAATTTGCGGGGAACTAATGAAAAACTGTTTTTT
>TRBV5-4|TRBJ2-7|13|TRBD1|.
CASSTGTGYEQYF
TGTGCCAGCAGCACGGGGACAGGCTACGAGCAGTACTTC
>TRBV2|TRBJ2-7|12|.|.
CASSGQSYEQYF
TGTGCCAGCAGTGGACAATCCTACGAGCAGTACTTC
>TRBV13|TRBJ1-1|16|.|.
CASSLDWILGDTEAFF
TGTGCCAGCAGCTTAGACTGGATTTTAGGGGACACTGAAGCTTTCTTT
>TRBV27|TRBJ2-6|16|.|.
CASSSSDSSGANVLTF
TGTGCCAGCAGTTCCTCCGACAGCTCTGGGGCCAACGTCCTGACTTTC
>TRBV2|TRBJ2-2|13|.|.
CACLASLTGELFF
TGTGCCTGCCTGGCTAGTCTCACCGGGGAGCTGTTTTTT
>TRBV9|TRBJ1-2|16|.|.
CASSVGLEGSFYGYTF
TGTGCCAGCAGCGTAGGGTTGGAGGGGTCCTTCTATGGCTACACCTTC
>TRBV2|TRBJ2-5|14|.|.
CASSRGMGGDPQYF
TGTGCCAGCAGTCGGGGGATGGGAGGCGATCCCCAGTACTTC
>TRBV9|TRBJ2-5|15|.|.
CASSVGSQVQETQYF
TGTGCCAGCAGCGTAGGATCTCAGGTCCAAGAGACCCAGTACTTC
>TRBV5-1|TRBJ2-7|14|TRBD1|.
CASSSWTGSHEQYF
TGCGCCAGCAGCTCTTGGACAGGGTCGCACGAGCAGTACTTC
>TRBV15|TRBJ2-5|11|.|once
CATSKGETQYF
TGTGCCACCAGCAAAGGAGAAACCCAGTACTTC
>TRBV29-1|TRBJ2-5|12|TRBD2|.
CSVLSGVETQYF
TGCAGCGTCCTTAGCGGGGTGGAGACCCAGTACTTC
>TRBV4-1|TRBJ1-1|15|.|.
CASSQDGGLATEAFF
TGCGCCAGCAGCCAAGATGGAGGTCTGGCCACTGAAGCTTTCTTT
>TRBV6-4|TRBJ1-2|13|.|once
CASSDSTGDGYTF
TGTGCCAGCAGTGACTCAACTGGTGATGGCTACACCTTC
>TRBV19|TRBJ1-1|15|.|.
CASSFPGQLGTEAFF
TGTGCCAGTAGTTTTCCCGGACAGCTGGGCACTGAAGCTTTCTTT
>TRBV6-5|TRBJ1-2|15|.|.
CASSYTITGLRGYTF
TGTGCCAGCAGTTACACCATTACAGGCCTCCGTGGCTACACCTTC
>TRBV25-1|TRBJ1-6|12|.|.
CASSDPRGTLHF
TGTGCCAGCAGTGACCCCAGAGGAACCCTCCACTTT
>TRBV5-1|TRBJ1-1|16|.|.
CASQNRGFPMNTEAFF
TGCGCCAGCCAAAATCGAGGGTTTCCGATGAACACTGAAGCTTTCTTT
>TRBV4-1|TRBJ1-5|15|TRBD1|.
CASSEGQGGMEPQHF
TGCGCCAGCAGCGAGGGACAGGGAGGCATGGAGCCCCAGCATTTT
>TRBV2|TRBJ2-3|14|.|.
CASGGRVITDTQYF
TGTGCCAGCGGGGGCAGGGTGATCACAGATACGCAGTATTTT